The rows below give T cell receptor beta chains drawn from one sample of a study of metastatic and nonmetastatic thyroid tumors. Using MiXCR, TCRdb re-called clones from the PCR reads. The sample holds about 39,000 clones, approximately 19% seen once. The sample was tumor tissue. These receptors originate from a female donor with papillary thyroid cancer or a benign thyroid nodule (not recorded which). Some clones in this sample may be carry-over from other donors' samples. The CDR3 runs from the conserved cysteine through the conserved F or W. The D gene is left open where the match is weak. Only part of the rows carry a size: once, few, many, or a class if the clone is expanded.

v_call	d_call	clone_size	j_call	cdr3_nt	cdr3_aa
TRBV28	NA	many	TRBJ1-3	TGTGCCAGCAGTTTACGGCCTATTGGAAACACCATATATTTT	CASSLRPIGNTIYF
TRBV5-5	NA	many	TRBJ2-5	TGTGCCAGCAGCTTCCCAGGGTCAGAGACCCAGTACTTC	CASSFPGSETQYF
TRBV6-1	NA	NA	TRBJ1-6	TGTGCCAGCAGTGAAGCGGGGGGGGCGCAGCTCTCCCTCCACTTT	CASSEAGGAQLSLHF
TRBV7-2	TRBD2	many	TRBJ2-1	TGTGCCAGCAGCTCTAACGGGCGGGAGGCCAGCTCCTACAATGAGCAGTTCTTC	CASSSNGREASSYNEQFF
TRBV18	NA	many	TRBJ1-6	TGTGCCAGCTCACCACTAGGGATGGAAACGGGTTCACCCCTCCACTTT	CASSPLGMETGSPLHF
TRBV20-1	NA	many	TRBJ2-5	TGCAGTGCTAGTGGGCAGCAAGAGACCCAGTACTTC	CSASGQQETQYF
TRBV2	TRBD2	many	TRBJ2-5	TGTGCCAGCTTAGGGACTATTAGGGGGACCCAGTACTTC	CASLGTIRGTQYF
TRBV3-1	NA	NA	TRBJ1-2	TGTGCCAGCAGCCGAGGGACGAAAAACTATGGCTACACCTTC	CASSRGTKNYGYTF
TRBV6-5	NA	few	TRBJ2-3	TGTGCCAGCAGTTACTCTATGCGGGTGCCCGGGGATACGCAGTATTTT	CASSYSMRVPGDTQYF
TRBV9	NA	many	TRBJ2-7	TGTGCCAGCAGCGTAGGACCGACAGGACCCTACGAGCAGTACTTC	CASSVGPTGPYEQYF
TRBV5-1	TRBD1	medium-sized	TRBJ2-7	TGCGCCAGCAGCTTGGCCACCACAGGGGCCTACGAGCAGTACTTC	CASSLATTGAYEQYF
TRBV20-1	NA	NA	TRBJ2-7	TGCAGTGCCCCCCCCAGCCCCTCTATTTCCTACGAGCAGTACTTC	CSAPPSPSISYEQYF
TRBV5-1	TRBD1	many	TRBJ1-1	TGCGCCAGCAGCGCGGCCGTGAGGGACAGGGGAGGGGGAGCTTTCTTT	CASSAAVRDRGGGAFF
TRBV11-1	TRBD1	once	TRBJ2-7	TGTGCCAGCAGCTTAGTTGAGGGGGCCGTCTCCTACGAGCAGTACTTC	CASSLVEGAVSYEQYF
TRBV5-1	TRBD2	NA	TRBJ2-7	TGCGCCAGCAGCCCGACTAGCGTGAGTCTCGAGCAGTACTTC	CASSPTSVSLEQYF
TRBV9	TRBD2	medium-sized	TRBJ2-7	TGTGCCAGCAGCGTAGGGACTAGCACCTACGAGCAGTACTTC	CASSVGTSTYEQYF
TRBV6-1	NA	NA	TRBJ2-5	TGTGCCAGCAGTGGGGGGGCGGTTGGGGAGACCCAGTACTTC	CASSGGAVGETQYF
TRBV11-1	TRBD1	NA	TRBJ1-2	TGTGCCAGCAGCTTATGGAAAGGACAGGGGGTTTCAAATGGCTACACCTTC	CASSLWKGQGVSNGYTF
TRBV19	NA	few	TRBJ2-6	TGTGCCAGTAGGGGTGGGCACTCTGGCGCCAACGTCCTGACTTTC	CASRGGHSGANVLTF
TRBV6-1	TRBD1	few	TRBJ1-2	TGTGCCAGCAGAGCCCGGGACAGGGACTATGGCTACACCTTC	CASRARDRDYGYTF
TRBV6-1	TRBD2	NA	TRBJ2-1	TGTGCCAGCAGTGAATGGGGGGGGTACAATGAGCAGTTCTTC	CASSEWGGYNEQFF
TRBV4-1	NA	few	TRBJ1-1	TGCGCCAGCACCCAGGCCGGAGGGGTGAGCAGGCCGAACACTGAAGCTTTCTTT	CASTQAGGVSRPNTEAFF
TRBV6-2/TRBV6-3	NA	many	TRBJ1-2	TGTGCCAGCAGTTACTACTCAGGCAGCTATGGCTACACCTTC	CASSYYSGSYGYTF
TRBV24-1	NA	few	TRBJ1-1	TGTGCCACCAGTGATTCTTGGGCTCAGGAAGCTTTCTTT	CATSDSWAQEAFF